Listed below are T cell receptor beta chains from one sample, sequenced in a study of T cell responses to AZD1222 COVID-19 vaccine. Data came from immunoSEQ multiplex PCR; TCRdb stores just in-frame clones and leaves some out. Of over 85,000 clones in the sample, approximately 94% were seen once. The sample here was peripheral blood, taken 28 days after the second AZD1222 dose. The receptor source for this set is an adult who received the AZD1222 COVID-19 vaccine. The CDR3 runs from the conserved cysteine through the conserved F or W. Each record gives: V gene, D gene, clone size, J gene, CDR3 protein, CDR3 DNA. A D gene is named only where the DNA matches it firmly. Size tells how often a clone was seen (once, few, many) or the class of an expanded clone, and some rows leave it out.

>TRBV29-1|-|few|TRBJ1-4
CSVQTLSDATNEKLFF
TGCAGCGTTCAAACACTTTCAGATGCAACTAATGAAAAACTGTTTTTT
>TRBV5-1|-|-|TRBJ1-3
CASSLDGGNTIYF
TGCGCCAGCAGCCTGGACGGTGGAAACACCATATATTTT
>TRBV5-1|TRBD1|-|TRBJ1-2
CASSSAQGDYGYTF
TGCGCCAGCAGCTCAGCCCAGGGGGACTATGGCTACACCTTC
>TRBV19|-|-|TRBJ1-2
CASSADRISIYGYTF
TGTGCCAGTAGTGCAGACAGGATAAGTATCTATGGCTACACCTTC
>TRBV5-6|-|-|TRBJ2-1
CASSLGVGNEQFF
TGTGCCAGCAGCTTGGGGGTGGGGAATGAGCAGTTCTTC
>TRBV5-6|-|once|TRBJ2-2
CASSLLEGRGTGELFF
TGTGCCAGCAGCTTGCTCGAGGGGAGAGGGACCGGGGAGCTGTTTTTT
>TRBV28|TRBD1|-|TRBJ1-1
CASTLRGQGSPEAFF
TGTGCCAGCACCCTAAGGGGGCAGGGGAGCCCTGAAGCTTTCTTT
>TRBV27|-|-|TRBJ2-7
CASSALRTTPRLEQYF
TGTGCCAGCAGTGCGTTAAGGACTACTCCAAGGCTAGAGCAGTACTTC
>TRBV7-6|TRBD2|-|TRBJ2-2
CASSPVTSGSEGELFF
TGTGCCAGCAGCCCGGTGACTAGCGGGAGTGAGGGGGAGCTGTTTTTT
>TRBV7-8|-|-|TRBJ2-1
CASSRTRPGNEQFF
TGTGCCAGCAGCCGCACGAGGCCGGGGAATGAGCAGTTCTTC
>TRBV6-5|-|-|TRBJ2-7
CASSLTAPDSSWQYF
TGTGCCAGCAGTCTTACCGCCCCGGACAGTTCCTGGCAGTACTTC
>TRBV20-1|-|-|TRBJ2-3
CSASKLGQDTQYF
TGCAGTGCTAGTAAACTAGGGCAAGATACGCAGTATTTT
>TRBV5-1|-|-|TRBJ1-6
CASRDRGGRARDNSPLHF
TGCGCCAGCCGCGACCGGGGCGGCAGGGCGAGGGATAATTCACCCCTCCACTTT
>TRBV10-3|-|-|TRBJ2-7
CAISESLGLGSYEQYF
TGTGCCATCAGTGAGTCCTTAGGCCTCGGGTCATACGAGCAGTACTTC
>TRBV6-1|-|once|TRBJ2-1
CASSDPGLLYNEQFF
TGTGCCAGCAGTGATCCTGGACTTCTATACAATGAGCAGTTCTTC
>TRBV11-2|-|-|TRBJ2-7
CASAQDYYEQYF
TGTGCTTCCGCACAGGACTACTACGAGCAGTACTTC
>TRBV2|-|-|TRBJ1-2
CASSFLATENYGYTF
TGTGCCAGCAGTTTCCTCGCGACAGAAAACTATGGCTACACCTTC
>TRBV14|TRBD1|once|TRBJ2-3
CASSPIARDRNTDTQYF
TGTGCCAGCAGCCCGATTGCCCGGGACAGGAACACAGATACGCAGTATTTT
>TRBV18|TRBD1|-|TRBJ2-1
CASSPKTGGLNEQFF
TGTGCCAGCTCCCCAAAGACAGGGGGACTCAATGAGCAGTTCTTC
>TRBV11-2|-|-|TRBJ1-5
CASSPQGSNQPQHF
TGTGCCAGCAGCCCCCAGGGTAGCAATCAGCCCCAGCATTTT
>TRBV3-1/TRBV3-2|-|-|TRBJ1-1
CASRWEGVTEAFF
TGTGCCAGCCGGTGGGAGGGAGTCACTGAAGCTTTCTTT
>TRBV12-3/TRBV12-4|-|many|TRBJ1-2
CASSLVTGYGYTF
TGTGCCAGCAGTTTAGTGACAGGCTATGGCTACACCTTC
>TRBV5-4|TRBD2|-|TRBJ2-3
CASSFPSGGPDTQYF
TGTGCCAGCAGCTTCCCTAGCGGGGGGCCAGATACGCAGTATTTT
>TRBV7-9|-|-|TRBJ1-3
CASSLPEALENTIYF
TGTGCCAGCAGCTTACCGGAGGCTCTGGAAAACACCATATATTTT
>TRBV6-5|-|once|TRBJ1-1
CASRKLLTDTEAFF
TGTGCCAGCAGAAAACTACTTACGGACACTGAAGCTTTCTTT
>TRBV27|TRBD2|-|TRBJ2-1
CASSRGLAGGNEQFF
TGTGCCAGCAGTCGCGGACTAGCGGGAGGGAATGAGCAGTTCTTC
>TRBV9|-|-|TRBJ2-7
CASSVAGSVSSYEQYF
TGTGCCAGCAGCGTAGCGGGCAGTGTGAGCTCCTACGAGCAGTACTTC
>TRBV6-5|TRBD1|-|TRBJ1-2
CASRSGTGYGYTF
TGTGCCAGCAGAAGCGGGACAGGCTATGGCTACACCTTC
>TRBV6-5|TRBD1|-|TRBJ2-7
CASSSGTASYEQYF
TGTGCCAGCAGTTCCGGGACAGCTTCCTACGAGCAGTACTTC
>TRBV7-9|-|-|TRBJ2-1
CASSLSTRNEQFF
TGTGCCAGCAGCCTATCGACTAGGAATGAGCAGTTCTTC
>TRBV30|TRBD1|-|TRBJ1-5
CAWSVIGTGGQPQHF
TGTGCCTGGAGTGTAATCGGGACAGGGGGTCAGCCCCAGCATTTT
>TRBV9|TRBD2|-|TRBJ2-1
CASSYSLGLAGDNEQFF
TGTGCCAGCAGCTACTCACTGGGGCTAGCGGGGGACAATGAGCAGTTCTTC
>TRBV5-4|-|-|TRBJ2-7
CASSQVGLLDEQYF
TGTGCCAGCAGCCAGGTGGGCCTTCTTGACGAGCAGTACTTC
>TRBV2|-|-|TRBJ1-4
CASSQSGSPKAGEKLFF
TGTGCCAGCAGCCAATCCGGGAGCCCGAAAGCAGGGGAAAAACTGTTTTTT
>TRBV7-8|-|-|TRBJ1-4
CASSLGRQSEKLFF
TGTGCCAGCAGCTTAGGAAGACAGAGTGAAAAACTGTTTTTT
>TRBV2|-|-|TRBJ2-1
CASSLSLVNEQFF
TGTGCCAGCAGCCTATCACTGGTTAATGAGCAGTTCTTC
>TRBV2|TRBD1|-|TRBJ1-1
CASKTQGASMNTEAFF
TGTGCCAGCAAAACCCAGGGGGCGAGTATGAACACTGAAGCTTTCTTT